This passage covers 8 T cell receptor beta chains from one sample sequenced in a study of cytomegalovirus exposure and HLA in healthy donors. This PCR relied on a set of 60 Vbeta primers and 13 Jbeta primers. Sequencing was performed with immunoSEQ multiplex PCR; in TCRdb, only in-frame clones are kept and a portion is missing. The sample lists approximately 200,000 clones, 81% seen once, with around 2.1% in the top ten. Sequenced sample: PBMCs. The receptor source for this set is a woman aged 18-29 years in good health and CMV-seropositive.

This clone has a handful of counts. The CDR3 loop is CAGERNTEAFF. The CDR3 nucleotides are TGTGCCGGAGAGAGGAACACTGAAGCTTTCTTT. The chain has TRBV30 and TRBJ1-1; no definite D call. The CDR3 consists of 11 residues. Germline CDR1 is GTSNPN and CDR2 is SVGIG (reference sequence). Trimming took 8 bases from V and 1 from J, leaving 8 bases between them.

This clone showed up just a few times. The gene calls are TRBV27 and TRBJ1-5, with 9 bases lining up with TRBD1. Germline V gene lookup returns CDR1 MNHEY and CDR2 SMNVEV (reference sequence). The V and J ends lost 5 bases and 7 bases, in that order; junction bases with no gene match: 12. This CDR3 region has 16 residues. The CDR3 region is CASSPMGQGGGQPQHF. The CDR3 bases are TGTGCCAGCAGTCCTATGGGACAGGGAGGGGGACAGCCCCAGCATTTT.

The chain combines TRBV2 with TRBJ2-1; no clear D. The CDR3 is 12 residues long. The germline gives CDR1 SNHLY, CDR2 FYNNEI. Trimming shortened V by 8 bases and J by 6 bases, and 11 bases separated the two germline ends. The CDR3 nucleotides read TGTGCCAGCCGGCGCCAGGTCAATGAGCAGTTCTTC. Protein sequence: CASRRQVNEQFF.

This rearrangement joins TRBV29-1 to TRBJ2-7; D not resolved. V lost 5 bases and J lost 0, with 8 bases in between. This CDR3 region has 12 residues. CDR1 and CDR2 from the germline V gene are SQVTM and ANQGSEA. The CDR3 nucleotides are TGCAGCGTTCTAGAGAACTCCTACGAGCAGTACTTC. Translating it yields CSVLENSYEQYF.

The chain combines TRBV19 with TRBJ2-3, with 8 bases matching TRBD2. Germline V lookup: CDR1 LNHDA, CDR2 SQIVND (reference sequence). With 5 bases clipped from V and 2 bases from J, the junction kept 9 bases outside the gene matches. CDR3 length: 16 residues. The CDR3 DNA sequence: TGTGCCAGTAGTCGAGGTAGCGGGGCAGCCACAGATACGCAGTATTTT. It codes for CASSRGSGAATDTQYF.

This chain connects TRBV2 to TRBJ2-7; no definite D call. Germline lookup yields CDR1 SNHLY and CDR2 FYNNEI. The CDR3 has 15 residues. Trimming removed 4 bases at V and 2 bases at J, with 15 bases between. CDR3 coding DNA: TGTGCCAGCAGTGCCCAATTCCAGGTCCCCTACGAGCAGTACGTC. This gives the protein CASSAQFQVPYEQYV.

CDR3 in amino acids: CASSVRGLADTQYF. CDR3 DNA: TGCGCCAGCAGCGTGCGGGGGCTGGCAGATACGCAGTATTTT. This sequence joins TRBV5-1 and TRBJ2-3, with D possibly TRBD2 on 7 matching bases. The V gene's germline CDR1 is SGHRS and CDR2 YFSETQ. This CDR3 contains 14 residues. V shed 4 bases and J shed 4 bases, with 13 bases lying between them.

The chain uses TRBV10-1 and TRBJ1-1; 10 positions agree with TRBD1. The CDR3 spans 13 residues. Germline values: CDR1 WNHNN, CDR2 SYGVQD (reference sequence). The junction had 3 bases not matched to a gene; V was cut back by 7 bases and J by 4 bases. The CDR3 here is CASIRTGGTEAFF. In nucleotides, the CDR3 is TGCGCCAGCATCAGGACAGGGGGCACTGAAGCTTTCTTT.